This passage covers 24 T cell receptor beta chains from one sample sequenced in a study of T cell responses to AZD1222 COVID-19 vaccine. Only in-frame clones appear in the TCRdb table, and some are missing; sequencing was by immunoSEQ multiplex PCR. The sample yields 120,000 to 150,000 clones, around nine tenths seen once. The source material was peripheral blood, sampled 28 days after the second AZD1222 dose. The receptors stem from an adult who received the AZD1222 COVID-19 vaccine.

The J gene is TRBJ2-6, the V gene TRBV18; maybe TRBD1 (6 bases). Germline V gene data show CDR1 as KGHSH and CDR2 as LQKENI. The CDR3 contains 18 residues. Trimming stripped 0 bases from V and 3 bases from J, with 15 bases between. The CDR3 nucleotides read TGTGCCAGCTCACCACCCAGGGGTCGGGTCGGTGGGGCCAACGTCCTGACTTTC. Amino acid sequence: CASSPPRGRVGGANVLTF.

The chain combines TRBV9 with TRBJ2-1; the match to TRBD1 covers 7 bases. This CDR3 spans 15 amino acids. With V trimmed by 3 bases and J by 3 bases, 6 bases remained unmatched. Germline assignment: CDR1 SGDLS and CDR2 YYNGEE. The CDR3 reads CASSAGQAYYNEQFF. CDR3 nucleotide sequence: TGTGCCAGCAGCGCAGGACAGGCCTACTACAATGAGCAGTTCTTC. The full variable domain, its missing parts supplied by reference TRBV9 and TRBJ2-1, is DSGVTQTPKHLITATGQRVTLRCSPRSGDLSVYWYQQSLDQGLQFLIQYYNGEERAKGNILERFSAQQFPDLHSELNLSSLELGDSALYFCASSAGQAYYNEQFFGPGTRLTVL.

This rearrangement joins TRBV28 to TRBJ2-5, with D maybe TRBD2 (7 bases). Trimming took 2 bases from V and 4 from J, leaving 17 bases between them. The germline V gene has CDR1 MDHEN and CDR2 SYDVKM. The CDR3 loop spans 16 amino acids. The CDR3 coding sequence is TGTGCCAGCAGTTTACCTAAAGGGGGGGGTGGAGAGACCCAGTACTTC. Protein sequence: CASSLPKGGGGETQYF.

V is TRBV7-9 and J is TRBJ2-4, with a possible D match to TRBD2 (6 bases). This CDR3 is 16 amino acids long. Deletions cut 1 base from V and 3 bases from J, with 13 bases between. Germline CDR1 and CDR2: SEHNR and FQNEAQ (reference sequence). CDR3 protein: CASSLGPLGGKNIQYF. The CDR3 region has the DNA TGTGCCAGCAGCTTAGGACCTCTGGGGGGCAAAAACATTCAGTACTTC.

The chain recombines TRBV28 with TRBJ2-3; 11 bases agree with TRBD2. CDR3 length: 15 residues. Germline V gene sequence: CDR1 MDHEN, CDR2 SYDVKM. The junction had 9 bases not matched to a gene; V was cut back by 6 bases and J by 7 bases. In DNA form, the CDR3 reads TGTGCCAGCAGCCCAACTAGCGGGGGCGCCCATACGCAGTATTTT. The encoded protein is CASSPTSGGAHTQYF. Based on the CDR3 plus reference TRBV28 and TRBJ2-3, the full variable domain is DVKVTQSSRYLVKRTGEKVFLECVQDMDHENMFWYRQDPGLGLRLIYFSYDVKMKEKGDIPEGYSVSREKKERFSLILESASTNQTSMYLCASSPTSGGAHTQYFGPGTRLTVL.

The gene calls are TRBV19 and TRBJ1-5; D is unresolved. Trimming cost V 1 base and J 4 bases, with 11 bases left between them. This CDR3 is built from 15 residues. The germline V gene encodes CDR1 LNHDA and CDR2 SQIVND (reference sequence). The CDR3 nucleotides are TGTGCCAGTAGTATAGCACGGAGCTCTAATCAGCCCCAGCATTTT. This translates into CASSIARSSNQPQHF.

The CDR3, as DNA: TGTGCCAGCAGTCGATGGGGGGTCGAAGCTTTCTTT. Protein sequence: CASSRWGVEAFF. V usage is TRBV14 and J usage is TRBJ1-1, with a weak D call TRBD1 (5 bases). Germline V gene data show CDR1 as SGHDN and CDR2 as FVKESK. The CDR3 loop spans 12 amino acids. Deletions cut 6 bases from V and 8 bases from J, with 13 bases between.

The V and J genes are TRBV11-2 and TRBJ1-1; D unclear. CDR1 is SGHAT and CDR2 is FQNNGV in the germline V gene. V lost 5 bases, J lost 4 bases, and 11 bases lay in between. This CDR3 has 13 amino acids. The CDR3 loop is CASSPRWGTEAFF. CDR3 DNA sequence: TGTGCCAGCAGCCCGAGGTGGGGCACTGAAGCTTTCTTT.

J is TRBJ1-6 and V is TRBV19; D is perhaps TRBD1 (6 bases). V was pared by 7 bases and J by 5 bases, with 9 bases between. Germline-derived CDR1 and CDR2 are LNHDA and SQIVND (reference sequence). This CDR3 contains 13 residues. The CDR3 nucleotides read TGTGCCAGTACCCGGGACAATAATTCACCCCTCCACTTT. Translated, it gives CASTRDNNSPLHF.

V and J are TRBV29-1 and TRBJ2-7, with D uncertain. The V and J ends lost 1 base and 2 bases respectively, with 18 bases between them. This CDR3 is built from 16 residues. The germline gives CDR1 SQVTM, CDR2 ANQGSEA. CDR3 sequence: CSVEAPVYQDTYEQYF. In DNA form, the CDR3 reads TGCAGCGTTGAAGCCCCGGTGTACCAAGACACCTACGAGCAGTACTTC.

This clone was recorded a few times. The rearrangement joins TRBV9 to TRBJ1-4; D gene uncertain. The CDR3 extends over 13 amino acids. With 1 base removed from V and 6 bases from J, the gap between germline ends came to 7 bases. In germline, CDR1 is SGDLS, CDR2 YYNGEE. CDR3 bases: TGTGCCAGCAGCGTAAACTCCGATGAAAAACTGTTTTTT. Protein sequence: CASSVNSDEKLFF.

The chain employs TRBV2 and TRBJ2-2; TRBD1 agrees at 7 bases. CDR3 length: 12 residues. Germline CDR1 and CDR2: SNHLY and FYNNEI. V dropped 7 bases and J dropped 10; count of bases not matched to a gene: 6. DNA for the CDR3: TGTGCCAGCAAAGGCAGGGGGATGGAGCTGTTTTTT. It specifies CASKGRGMELFF. Using reference TRBV2 and TRBJ2-2 for the parts outside the CDR3, the full variable domain is EPEVTQTPSHQVTQMGQEVILRCVPISNHLYFYWYRQILGQKVEFLVSFYNNEISEKSEIFDDQFSVERPDGSNFTLKIRSTKLEDSAMYFCASKGRGMELFFGEGSRLTVL.

The chain carries TRBV9 and TRBJ2-5; 8 bases match TRBD2. The CDR3 consists of 15 residues. Trimming at V came to 6 bases and at J to 5 bases, leaving 12 bases not matched to a gene. Germline assignment: CDR1 SGDLS and CDR2 YYNGEE. The CDR3 sequence is CASTNSGGRGETQYF. For the CDR3, the DNA is TGTGCCAGCACGAATTCGGGAGGGAGGGGGGAGACCCAGTACTTC.

V is TRBV7-9 and J is TRBJ2-5, with D perhaps being TRBD1 or TRBD2 (5 bases each). V was cut by 5 bases and J by 7 bases, with 17 bases left in between. This CDR3 is 14 amino acids long. CDR1 is SEHNR and CDR2 is FQNEAQ in the germline V gene (reference sequence). Written as DNA, the CDR3 is TGTGCCAGCAGCCCCGGGACCTCAGGAGGGACCCAGTACTTC. Encoded protein: CASSPGTSGGTQYF.

The V and J genes are TRBV10-3 and TRBJ2-3; 9 bases map to TRBD2. The CDR3 sequence is 15 residues long. V shed 2 bases and J 4 bases; nucleotides not matched to a gene: 4. CDR1 ENHRY and CDR2 SYGVKD come from the germline V gene. This chain's CDR3 is CAISEAGGLADTQYF. CDR3 sequence (DNA): TGTGCCATCAGTGAGGCGGGGGGGCTCGCAGATACGCAGTATTTT.

The chain couples TRBV19 to TRBJ2-1; D not certain. The CDR3 totals 14 residues. Trimming stripped 0 bases from V and 9 bases from J, with 12 bases between. Germline V gene lookup returns CDR1 LNHDA and CDR2 SQIVND (reference sequence). For the CDR3, the DNA is TGTGCCAGTAGTATAGATAGGTCAGGCACTGAGCAGTTCTTC. Protein product: CASSIDRSGTEQFF.

The chain uses TRBV3-1 (or the pseudogene TRBV3-2) and TRBJ2-3, with D tentatively TRBD2 (7 bases). The CDR3 has 15 amino acids. The V gene's germline CDR1 is LGHDT and CDR2 YNNKEL (reference sequence). Trimming cost V 4 bases and J 0 bases, with 11 bases left between them. The chain's CDR3 is CASSRRGGSTDTQYF. In DNA form, the CDR3 reads TGTGCCAGCAGCCGGAGGGGGGGAAGCACAGATACGCAGTATTTT.

The rearrangement joins TRBV9 to TRBJ1-6; TRBD1 matches at 8 bases. The V gene's germline CDR1 is SGDLS and CDR2 YYNGEE. The CDR3 sequence is 13 residues long. V lost 8 bases, J lost 9 bases, and 7 bases stayed unmatched. In nucleotides, the CDR3 is TGTGCCAGTGGACAGGGCTTGGGTTCACCCCTCCACTTT. This translates into CASGQGLGSPLHF.

This chain links TRBV7-3 with TRBJ2-7, with D possibly matching TRBD1 (6 bases). V gave up 5 bases and J gave up 0 bases, with 11 bases separating them. The CDR3 consists of 14 residues. Germline CDR1 and CDR2: SGHTA and FQGTGA. The CDR3 bases are TGTGCCAGCAGCCCACAGGGCGGCTCCTACGAGCAGTACTTC. Encoded protein: CASSPQGGSYEQYF.

This clone has just one count. This chain uses TRBV28 with TRBJ1-2; 9 nucleotides match TRBD1. CDR1 MDHEN and CDR2 SYDVKM come from the germline V gene. J lost 4 bases, V lost 4 bases, and 4 bases had no gene match. This CDR3 has 14 amino acids. This CDR3 is CASSWTQGAYGYTF. The CDR3 bases are TGTGCCAGCAGTTGGACACAGGGGGCCTATGGCTACACCTTC.

The chain joins TRBV19 to TRBJ1-1; D gene uncertain. The CDR3 length is 17 residues. The germline V and J ends were trimmed by 4 bases and 0 bases, with 18 bases remaining between them. The germline gives CDR1 LNHDA, CDR2 SQIVND (reference sequence). The CDR3 coding sequence is TGTGCCAGTAGTAAACGACCCGGTACCGAGATGAACACTGAAGCTTTCTTT. It yields the protein CASSKRPGTEMNTEAFF.

The chain is built from TRBV24-1 and TRBJ2-5, with D possibly TRBD1 on 6 matching bases. Trimming pared 8 bases from V and 1 base from J, leaving 19 bases between. This CDR3 comprises 16 residues. Germline-derived CDR1 and CDR2 are KGHDR and SFDVKD. CDR3 loop: CATMSVPGQLQETQYF. The CDR3 nucleotides are TGTGCCACCATGAGTGTCCCGGGACAACTCCAAGAGACCCAGTACTTC.

V is TRBV15 and J is TRBJ2-3; a weak D match, TRBD2 (5 bases). In germline, CDR1 is LNHNV, CDR2 YYDKDF (reference sequence). Trimming stripped 0 bases from V and 0 bases from J, with 7 bases between. The CDR3 extends over 15 amino acids. CDR3 amino acids: CATSRDKRSTDTQYF. The DNA for the CDR3 is TGTGCCACCAGCAGAGATAAGCGGAGCACAGATACGCAGTATTTT.

This sequence joins TRBV6-2 or TRBV6-3 and TRBJ1-2; a possible D gene is TRBD1 (5 bases). The CDR3 totals 14 residues. CDR1 is MNHEY and CDR2 is SVGEGT in the germline V gene. Trimming removed 2 bases at V and 4 bases at J, with 11 bases between. CDR3: CASSYGGTLYGYTF. CDR3 DNA sequence: TGTGCCAGCAGTTACGGGGGAACCCTCTATGGCTACACCTTC.